Listed below are T cell receptor beta chains from one sample, sequenced in a study of cytomegalovirus exposure and HLA in healthy donors. Assay: immunoSEQ multiplex PCR; the TCRdb copy retains only in-frame clones and omits some. The sample consists of approximately 180,000 clones, about four fifths of them appearing once. What was sequenced was PBMCs. All receptors derive from a man aged 25-45 years in good health and CMV-seropositive. CDR3s include the opening cysteine and the closing phenylalanine or tryptophan. A D gene is named only where the DNA matches it firmly. Not every row has a clone size; where given, it reads once, few, many or a size class.

CDR3 | DNA | size | V | D | J
CASSLTASGTYEQYF | TGCGCCAGCAGTCTAACGGCTAGCGGGACCTACGAGCAGTACTTC | - | TRBV10-2 | TRBD2 | TRBJ2-7
CASSETGRETQYF | TGTGCCAGCAGCGAGACAGGGCGAGAGACCCAGTACTTC | - | TRBV7-9 | TRBD1 | TRBJ2-5
CASSFGSGRGYEQYF | TGTGCCAGCAGTTTTGGTAGCGGGAGGGGATACGAGCAGTACTTC | - | TRBV27 | TRBD2 | TRBJ2-7
CASTKTGTGSPEQYF | TGTGCCAGTACCAAAACCGGGACAGGGTCCCCCGAGCAGTACTTC | - | TRBV19 | TRBD1 | TRBJ2-7
CATSRDFEGEGGYTF | TGTGCCACCAGCAGAGATTTTGAGGGAGAAGGTGGCTACACCTTC | - | TRBV15 | - | TRBJ1-2
CASSLAEGETQYF | TGTGCCAGCAGCTTGGCCGAGGGTGAGACCCAGTACTTC | - | TRBV5-4 | - | TRBJ2-5
CSVGRGTRTEAFF | TGCAGCGTGGGGAGGGGGACAAGGACTGAAGCTTTCTTT | - | TRBV29-1 | - | TRBJ1-1
CASTETGAGEQYF | TGTGCCAGCACCGAGACAGGGGCTGGGGAGCAGTACTTC | - | TRBV6-5 | TRBD1 | TRBJ2-5
CASSGTSGRNNEQFF | TGCGCCAGCAGTGGGACTAGCGGGAGGAACAATGAGCAGTTCTTC | once | TRBV10-1 | TRBD2 | TRBJ2-1
CASGAGTDKPQHF | TGTGCTAGTGGGGCCGGGACAGATAAGCCCCAGCATTTT | - | TRBV12-5 | TRBD1 | TRBJ1-5
CASRTRGSETQYF | TGTGCCAGCAGAACACGAGGATCGGAGACCCAGTACTTC | - | TRBV6-1 | - | TRBJ2-5
CASSGIAKNIQYF | TGTGCCAGCTCAGGGATAGCCAAAAACATTCAGTACTTT | - | TRBV7-9 | - | TRBJ2-4